This T cell receptor (beta chain) was obtained from a study of blood T cells in healthy people across ages. Study as a whole: Capturing about one barcoded beta molecule per two T cells was achieved by template switching. General study results and limits: Fewer expanded clones and more diversity marked long-lived versus aged donors. TCR beta diversity was tightly associated with the proportion of naive T cells.

Germline V CDR1 and CDR2: MDHEN, SYDVKM. The CDR3 runs 13 residues. A second PCR, run for about 6 to 12 cycles, used a sample-barcoded 5' primer plus a J-beta primer mix. TCRdb reanalysed the 5' RACE reads using MiXCR and keeps one entry per CDR3 protein. The sample has about 1.8 million distinct CDR3 sequences, 49% seen once. This clonotype was observed a few times. Its target is not known. The material sequenced was blood. V gene TRBV28 combines with J gene TRBJ2-4; the match to TRBD1 covers 7 bases. The J call may be faulty, since TRBJ2-7 better matches the DNA end. The TCR comes from a woman aged 35 to 49 in good health. CDR3 bases: TGTGCCAGCAGAGCGACAGGGATTTACGAGCAGTACTTC. It codes for CASRATGIYEQYF.